This entry is about one T cell receptor (beta chain). The data are from a study of shared clonotypes between healthy human individuals. Germline V lookup: CDR1 LNHDA, CDR2 SQIVND (reference sequence). The CDR3 extends over 15 amino acids. V shed 1 base and J shed 3 bases, with 13 bases lying between them. Naive CD8 cells lacked CD45RO, underwent positive selection for CCR7 and left out terminally differentiated effector memory CD45RA+ cells. The table came from immunoSEQ multiplex PCR; TCRdb's copy has only in-frame clones and leaves some out. In the table there are some 2 million clones, 85% to 95% of which are singletons.

V is TRBV19 and J is TRBJ2-7; D tentatively fits TRBD1 or TRBD2 (5 bases each). This receptor was identified in a young man in good health. Sequences were obtained from naive CD8+ T cells sorted from blood. The CDR3 region is CASSIASGTDYEQYF. DNA of the CDR3: TGTGCCAGTAGTATAGCTTCAGGGACGGACTACGAGCAGTACTTC.